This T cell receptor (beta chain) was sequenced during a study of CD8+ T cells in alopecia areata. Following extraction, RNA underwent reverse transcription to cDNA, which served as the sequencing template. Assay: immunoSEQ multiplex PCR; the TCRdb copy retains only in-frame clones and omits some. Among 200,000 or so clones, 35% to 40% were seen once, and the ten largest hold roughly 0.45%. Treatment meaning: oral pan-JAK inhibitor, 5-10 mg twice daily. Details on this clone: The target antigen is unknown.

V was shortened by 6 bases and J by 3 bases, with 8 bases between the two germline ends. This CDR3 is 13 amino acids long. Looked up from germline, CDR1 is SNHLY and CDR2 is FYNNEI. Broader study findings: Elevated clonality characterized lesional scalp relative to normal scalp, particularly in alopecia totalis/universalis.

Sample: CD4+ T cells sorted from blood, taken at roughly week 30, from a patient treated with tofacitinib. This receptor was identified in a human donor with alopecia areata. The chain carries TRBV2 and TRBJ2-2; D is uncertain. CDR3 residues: CASSEDHTGELFF. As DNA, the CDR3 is TGTGCCAGCAGCGAGGACCACACCGGGGAGCTGTTTTTT.